These 6 T cell receptor beta chains were sequenced from one sample in a study of blood T cell repertoires in COVID-19. Method: immunoSEQ multiplex PCR; TCRdb's copy keeps in-frame clones and lacks some. This table holds more than 95,000 clones, approximately 89% found once. The sample comprised peripheral blood. The receptor source for this set is a woman aged 80 or older in a cohort sampled during active COVID-19.

This chain connects TRBV5-1 to TRBJ2-1; weak D call: TRBD2 (6 bases). The length of the CDR3 is 13 residues. V was shortened by 3 bases and J by 8 bases, with 12 bases between the two germline ends. From germline, CDR1 is SGHRS and CDR2 YFSETQ. The CDR3: CASSSGTVDEQFF. The CDR3 region has the DNA TGCGCCAGCAGCTCCGGGACTGTCGATGAGCAGTTCTTC.

This chain uses TRBV5-1 with TRBJ2-5; D call uncertain. Trimming took 2 bases from V and 0 from J, leaving 5 bases between them. The CDR3 loop spans 13 amino acids. Germline CDR1 and CDR2: SGHRS and YFSETQ. The CDR3 DNA follows: TGCGCCAGCAGCTTACTGTACCAAGAGACCCAGTACTTC. Translated, it gives CASSLLYQETQYF.

The rearrangement links TRBV4-1 to TRBJ2-5, with TRBD2 matching 7 bases. Per germline, CDR1 MGHRA and CDR2 YSYEKL. This CDR3 is built from 14 residues. J was trimmed by 4 bases and V by 1 base; bases with no gene match: 3. The CDR3 nucleotides read TGCGCCAGCAGCCAAGCCACTAGCGTAGAGACCCAGTACTTC. It encodes CASSQATSVETQYF.

The chain combines TRBV19 with TRBJ1-5; D unclear. V lost 9 bases to trimming and J lost 2 bases, with 14 bases between them. This CDR3 has 14 amino acids. The germline gives CDR1 LNHDA, CDR2 SQIVND (reference sequence). CDR3 DNA sequence: TGTGCCAGCCGAGACTCCTGGGGCAATCAGCCCCAGCATTTT. This sequence encodes CASRDSWGNQPQHF.

The chain uses TRBV10-2 and TRBJ2-1, with 10 bases fitting TRBD2. Germline CDR1 WSHSY, CDR2 SAAADI. This CDR3 has 14 amino acids. Unmatched junction bases numbered 6, after V lost 2 bases and J lost 11 bases. The CDR3: CASSESGGALKQFF. CDR3 coding DNA: TGCGCCAGCAGTGAGAGCGGGGGGGCCCTGAAGCAGTTCTTC.

This chain joins TRBV24-1 and TRBJ2-1, with TRBD2 matching 13 bases. V was pared by 3 bases and J by 0 bases, with 1 base of the junction left unmatched. The CDR3 runs 17 residues. Germline V CDR1 and CDR2: KGHDR, SFDVKD. CDR3 protein: CATSDRTSGSSYNEQFF. CDR3 bases: TGTGCCACCAGTGATCGGACTAGCGGGAGCTCCTACAATGAGCAGTTCTTC.